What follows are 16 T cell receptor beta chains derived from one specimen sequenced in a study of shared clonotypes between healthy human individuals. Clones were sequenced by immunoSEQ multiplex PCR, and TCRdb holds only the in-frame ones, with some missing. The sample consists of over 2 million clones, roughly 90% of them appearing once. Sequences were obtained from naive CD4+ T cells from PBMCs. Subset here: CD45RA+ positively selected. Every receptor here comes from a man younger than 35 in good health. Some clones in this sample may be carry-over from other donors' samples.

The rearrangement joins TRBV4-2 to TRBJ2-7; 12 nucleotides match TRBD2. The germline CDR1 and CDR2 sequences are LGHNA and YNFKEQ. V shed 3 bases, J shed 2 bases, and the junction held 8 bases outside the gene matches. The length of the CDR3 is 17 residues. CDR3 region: CASSHSSRLAGAYEQYF. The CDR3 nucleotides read TGTGCCAGCAGCCATTCATCCCGACTAGCGGGAGCCTACGAGCAGTACTTC.

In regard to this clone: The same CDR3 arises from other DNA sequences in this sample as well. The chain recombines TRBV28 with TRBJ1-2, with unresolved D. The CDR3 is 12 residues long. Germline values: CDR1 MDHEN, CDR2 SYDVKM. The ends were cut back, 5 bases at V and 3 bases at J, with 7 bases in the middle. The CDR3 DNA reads TGTGCCAGCAGTCTGAGGGACTATGGCTACACCTTC. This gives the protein CASSLRDYGYTF.

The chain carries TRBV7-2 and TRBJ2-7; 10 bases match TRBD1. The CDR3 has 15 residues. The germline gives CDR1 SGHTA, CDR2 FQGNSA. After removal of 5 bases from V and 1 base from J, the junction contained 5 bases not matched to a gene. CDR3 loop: CASSRRDRGSYEQYF. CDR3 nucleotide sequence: TGTGCCAGCAGCCGCCGGGACAGGGGTTCCTACGAGCAGTACTTC.

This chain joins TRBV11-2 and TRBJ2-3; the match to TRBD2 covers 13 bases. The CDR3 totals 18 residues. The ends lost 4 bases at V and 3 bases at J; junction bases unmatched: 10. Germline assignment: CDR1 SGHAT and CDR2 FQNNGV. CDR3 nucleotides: TGTGCCAGCAGCTCCCGGACTAGCGGGAGTTTGGGGACAGATACGCAGTATTTT. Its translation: CASSSRTSGSLGTDTQYF.

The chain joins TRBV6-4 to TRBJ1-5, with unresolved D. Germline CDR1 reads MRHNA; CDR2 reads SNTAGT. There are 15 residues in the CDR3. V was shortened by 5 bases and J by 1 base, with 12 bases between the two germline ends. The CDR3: CASSSDHRSNQPQHF. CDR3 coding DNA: TGTGCCAGCAGTTCGGACCACCGGAGCAATCAGCCCCAGCATTTT.

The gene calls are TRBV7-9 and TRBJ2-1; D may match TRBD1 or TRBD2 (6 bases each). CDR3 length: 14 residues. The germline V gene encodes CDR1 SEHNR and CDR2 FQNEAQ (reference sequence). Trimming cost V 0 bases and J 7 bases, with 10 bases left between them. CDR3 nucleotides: TGTGCCAGCAGCTTAGCCGGGGGCTGGAATGAGCAGTTCTTC. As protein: CASSLAGGWNEQFF.

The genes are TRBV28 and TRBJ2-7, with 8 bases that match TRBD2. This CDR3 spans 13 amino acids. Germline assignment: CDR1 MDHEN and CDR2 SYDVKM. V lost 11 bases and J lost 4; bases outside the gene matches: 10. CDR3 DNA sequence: TGTGCCTGCACAAGCGGGAGTCTTTACGAGCAGTACTTC. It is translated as CACTSGSLYEQYF.

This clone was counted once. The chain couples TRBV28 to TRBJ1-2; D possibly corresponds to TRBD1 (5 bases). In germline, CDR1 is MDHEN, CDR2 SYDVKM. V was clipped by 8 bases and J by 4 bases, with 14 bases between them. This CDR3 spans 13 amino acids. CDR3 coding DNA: TGTGCCAGCCTCTATACTCAGGGCTATGGCTACACCTTC. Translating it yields CASLYTQGYGYTF.

DNA of the CDR3: TGTGCCAGCAGCTTACTACAGGGGGGGTACGAGCAGTACTTC. This sequence encodes CASSLLQGGYEQYF. The V gene is TRBV7-8, the J gene TRBJ2-7; tentatively, D is TRBD1 (8 bases). The length of the CDR3 is 14 residues. V lost 2 bases and J 4 bases, leaving 12 bases between the germline ends. The germline V gene encodes CDR1 SGHVS and CDR2 FQNEAQ.

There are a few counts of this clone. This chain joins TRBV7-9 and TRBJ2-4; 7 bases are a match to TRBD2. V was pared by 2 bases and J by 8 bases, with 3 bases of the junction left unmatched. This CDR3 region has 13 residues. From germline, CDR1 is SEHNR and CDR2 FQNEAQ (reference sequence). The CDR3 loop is CASSLLGGDIQYF. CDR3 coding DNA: TGTGCCAGCAGCTTATTGGGAGGGGACATTCAGTACTTC.

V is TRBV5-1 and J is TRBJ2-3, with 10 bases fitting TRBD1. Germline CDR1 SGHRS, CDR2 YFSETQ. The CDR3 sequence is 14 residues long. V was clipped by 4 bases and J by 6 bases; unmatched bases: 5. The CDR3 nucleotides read TGCGCCAGCAGCGTCGACAGGGGGCCCGATACGCAGTATTTT. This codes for CASSVDRGPDTQYF.

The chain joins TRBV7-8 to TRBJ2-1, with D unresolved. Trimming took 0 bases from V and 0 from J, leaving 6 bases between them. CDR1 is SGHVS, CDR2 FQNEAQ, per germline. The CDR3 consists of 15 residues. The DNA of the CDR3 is TGTGCCAGCAGCTTAGCACATGACTCCTACAATGAGCAGTTCTTC. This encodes CASSLAHDSYNEQFF. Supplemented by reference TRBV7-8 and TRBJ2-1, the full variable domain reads GAGVSQSPRYKVAKRGQDVALRCDPISGHVSLFWYQQALGQGPEFLTYFQNEAQLDKSGLPSDRFFAERPEGSVSTLKIQRTQQEDSAVYLCASSLAHDSYNEQFFGPGTRLTVL.

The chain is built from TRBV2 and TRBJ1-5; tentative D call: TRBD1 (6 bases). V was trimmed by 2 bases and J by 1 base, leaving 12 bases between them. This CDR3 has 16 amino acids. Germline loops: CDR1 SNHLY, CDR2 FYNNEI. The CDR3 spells CASSEWGGLSNQPQHF. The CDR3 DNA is TGTGCCAGCAGTGAATGGGGGGGCCTCAGCAATCAGCCCCAGCATTTT.

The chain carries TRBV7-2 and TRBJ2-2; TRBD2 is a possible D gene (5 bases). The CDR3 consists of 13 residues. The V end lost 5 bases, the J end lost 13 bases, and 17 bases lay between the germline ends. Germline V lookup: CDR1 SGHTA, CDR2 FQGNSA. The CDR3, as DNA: TGTGCCAGCAGCCCCGCAGGAGGCGCGGGGCTGTTTTTT. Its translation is CASSPAGGAGLFF.

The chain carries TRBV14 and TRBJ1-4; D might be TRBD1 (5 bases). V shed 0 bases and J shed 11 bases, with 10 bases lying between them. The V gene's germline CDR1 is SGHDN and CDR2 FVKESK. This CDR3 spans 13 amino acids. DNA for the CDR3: TGTGCCAGCAGCCAAGATTGGGGGGAGAAACTGTTTTTT. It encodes CASSQDWGEKLFF.

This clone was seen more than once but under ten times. CDR3 sequence (DNA): TGTGCCAGCAGCTTAGGACCGTCGGGCAGGGAGCAGTACTTC. As protein: CASSLGPSGREQYF. The gene calls are TRBV11-2 and TRBJ2-7; D unclear. Between the trimmed V and J ends, which lost 1 base and 7 bases, there was a span of 14 bases. The CDR3 runs 14 residues. Germline V gene lookup returns CDR1 SGHAT and CDR2 FQNNGV.